This passage covers 11 T cell receptor beta chains from one sample sequenced in a study of OX40 agonist ivuxolimab in advanced cancers. Assay: immunoSEQ multiplex PCR; the TCRdb copy retains only in-frame clones and omits some. The data contain 65,000 to 70,000 clones, roughly 82% of them singletons. Here the sequenced sample was CD4+ or CD8+ T cells sorted from blood, taken in a trial of the OX40 agonist ivuxolimab. These TCRs come from an adult with an advanced solid tumor such as melanoma, head and neck, liver or kidney cancer.

This rearrangement joins TRBV10-3 to TRBJ2-7; D unclear. Germline-derived CDR1 and CDR2 are ENHRY and SYGVKD. The CDR3 contains 14 residues. V gave up 7 bases and J gave up 3 bases, with 16 bases separating them. CDR3 loop: CAINRKPLFYEQYV. Written as DNA, the CDR3 is TGTGCCATCAACCGAAAACCCCTCTTCTACGAGCAGTACGTC.

The CDR3 region is CAWSVFQLGQSYGYTF. The CDR3 nucleotides are TGTGCCTGGAGTGTATTTCAATTGGGACAGTCTTATGGCTACACCTTC. The rearrangement joins TRBV30 to TRBJ1-2; 7 positions match TRBD1. J gave up 5 bases and V 0 bases, and 12 bases lay outside the gene matches. Germline CDR1 reads GTSNPN; CDR2 reads SVGIG (reference sequence). The CDR3 runs to 16 residues.

The V call is TRBV9, the J call TRBJ2-1; 9 bases align to TRBD2. The CDR3 covers 17 residues. CDR1 is SGDLS and CDR2 is YYNGEE in the germline V gene. After removal of 0 bases from V and 9 bases from J, the junction contained 13 bases not matched to a gene. The CDR3 region has the DNA TGTGCCAGCAGCGTAGAGGGAGAGGGGCTAGCGGGAAGTGAGCAGTTCTTC. Its translation is CASSVEGEGLAGSEQFF. Full variable domain (rest looked up from reference TRBV9 and TRBJ2-1): DSGVTQTPKHLITATGQRVTLRCSPRSGDLSVYWYQQSLDQGLQFLIQYYNGEERAKGNILERFSAQQFPDLHSELNLSSLELGDSALYFCASSVEGEGLAGSEQFFGPGTRLTVL.

In this sample, this clone turned up a few times. The chain joins TRBV19 to TRBJ1-1; D not certain. The V gene's germline CDR1 is LNHDA and CDR2 SQIVND (reference sequence). The CDR3 has 15 amino acids. V dropped 0 bases and J dropped 0 bases, with 8 bases sitting between them. DNA for the CDR3: TGTGCCAGTAGTATAGACGGAAGCCTGAACACTGAAGCTTTCTTT. This translates into CASSIDGSLNTEAFF.

The chain has TRBV28 and TRBJ1-1, with 9 bases identical to TRBD1. Germline trimming cut 8 bases from V and 1 base from J; bases unmatched to any gene: 2. Germline values: CDR1 MDHEN, CDR2 SYDVKM. The CDR3 totals 13 residues. In DNA, the CDR3 is TGTGCCAGCCGACAGGGGGGGAACACTGAAGCTTTCTTT. This gives the protein CASRQGGNTEAFF.

This clone was recorded a few times. The chain recombines TRBV19 with TRBJ2-3, with 9 bases that match TRBD1. CDR3 length: 14 residues. The V segment lost 4 bases and the J segment 4 bases; nucleotides outside the gene matches: 3. Germline CDR1 and CDR2: LNHDA and SQIVND (reference sequence). CDR3 residues: CASSTGQGSDTQYF. CDR3 sequence (DNA): TGTGCCAGTAGTACTGGACAGGGGTCAGATACGCAGTATTTT. Full variable domain (remainder filled in from reference TRBV19 and TRBJ2-3): DGGITQSPKYLFRKEGQNVTLSCEQNLNHDAMYWYRQDPGQGLRLIYYSQIVNDFQKGDIAEGYSVSREKKESFPLTVTSAQKNPTAFYLCASSTGQGSDTQYFGPGTRLTVL.

This chain joins TRBV5-6 and TRBJ2-3; TRBD1 matches at 9 bases. This CDR3 has 15 amino acids. V lost 4 bases and J lost 6; bases outside the gene matches: 9. Per the germline V gene, CDR1 is SGHDT and CDR2 is YYEEEE. The CDR3 region is CASSPWDRAMDTQYF. The CDR3 nucleotides are TGTGCCAGCAGCCCCTGGGACAGGGCAATGGATACGCAGTATTTT.

The chain carries TRBV6-5 and TRBJ2-5, with D unresolved. Germline V gives CDR1 MNHEY, CDR2 SVGAGI. The CDR3 spans 14 residues. V lost 2 bases and J 1 base, leaving 8 bases between the germline ends. CDR3 protein: CASSYPEAQETQYF. In DNA form, the CDR3 reads TGTGCCAGCAGTTACCCGGAAGCCCAAGAGACCCAGTACTTC.

This sequence joins TRBV12-2 and TRBJ2-1. TRBV12-2 is noted as a pseudogene. The CDR3 runs to 12 residues. The CDR3 coding sequence is TGTGCAAGTCGCTTATGGGTTCGTGAGCAGTTCTTC. It specifies CASRLWVREQFF.

This chain connects TRBV6-1 to TRBJ1-6, with a weak D call TRBD1 (5 bases). Germline CDR1 and CDR2: MNHNS and SASEGT. The CDR3 has 14 residues. Between the trimmed V and J ends, which lost 6 bases and 10 bases, there was a span of 16 bases. This chain's CDR3 is CASSAGGGVSPLHF. The CDR3 DNA reads TGTGCCAGCAGCGCAGGCGGGGGGGTCTCACCCCTCCACTTT.

The chain carries TRBV6-1 and TRBJ1-2, with D possibly being TRBD1 (6 bases). CDR3 length equals 13 residues. The V gene's germline CDR1 is MNHNS and CDR2 SASEGT. With 6 bases removed from V and 3 bases from J, the gap between germline ends came to 11 bases. Here the CDR3 reads CASRTDRYYGYTF. The CDR3 DNA follows: TGTGCCAGCAGGACGGACAGATACTATGGCTACACCTTC.